The entry below gives a single TCR beta chain sequence along with its context. Other nucleotide sequences in the sample specify the same CDR3. CD8 cells classed as naive were CD45RO-negative and positively selected for CCR7, excluding terminally differentiated effector memory CD45RA+ cells. None of the donors, who were healthy HIV-negative adults, had recently had acute infections or vaccinations. Some clones are missing from TCRdb's copy, which holds only in-frame ones; the method was immunoSEQ multiplex PCR. This table has around 2.1 million clones, around 93% appearing once. This CDR3 spans 13 amino acids. Germline assignment: CDR1 SGDLS and CDR2 YYNGEE. J lost 3 bases, V lost 1 base, and 1 base had no gene match. This sample is drawn from a study of shared clonotypes between healthy human individuals.

The origin of this receptor is a man between 18 and 35 years old in good health. Some clones in this sample may be carry-over from other donors' samples. The genes are TRBV9 and TRBJ2-7, with 7 bases identical to TRBD1. The source material was naive CD8+ T cells from PBMCs. The CDR3 DNA is TGTGCCAGCAGCGTATCAGGGGGCTACGAGCAGTACTTC. Encoded protein: CASSVSGGYEQYF. The whole variable domain, filled in from reference TRBV9 and TRBJ2-7, reads DSGVTQTPKHLITATGQRVTLRCSPRSGDLSVYWYQQSLDQGLQFLIQYYNGEERAKGNILERFSAQQFPDLHSELNLSSLELGDSALYFCASSVSGGYEQYFGPGTRLTVT.